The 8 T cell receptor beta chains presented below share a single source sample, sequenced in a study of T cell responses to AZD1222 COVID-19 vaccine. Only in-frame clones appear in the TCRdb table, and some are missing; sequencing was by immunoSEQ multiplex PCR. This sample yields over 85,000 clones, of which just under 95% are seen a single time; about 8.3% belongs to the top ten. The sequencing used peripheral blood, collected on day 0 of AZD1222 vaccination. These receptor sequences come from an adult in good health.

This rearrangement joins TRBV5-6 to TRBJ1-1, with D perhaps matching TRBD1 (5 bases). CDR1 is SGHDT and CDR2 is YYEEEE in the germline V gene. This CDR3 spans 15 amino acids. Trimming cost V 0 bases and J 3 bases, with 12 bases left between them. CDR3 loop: CASSLGAVGDTEAFF. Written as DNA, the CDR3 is TGTGCCAGCAGCTTGGGTGCTGTGGGGGACACTGAAGCTTTCTTT.

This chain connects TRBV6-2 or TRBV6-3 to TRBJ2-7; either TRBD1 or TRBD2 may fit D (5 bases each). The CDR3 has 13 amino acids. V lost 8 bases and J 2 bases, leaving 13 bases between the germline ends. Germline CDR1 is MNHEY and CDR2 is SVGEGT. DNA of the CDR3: TGTGCCAGCCGCCGAGGGGCACCCTACGAGCAGTACTTC. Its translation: CASRRGAPYEQYF.

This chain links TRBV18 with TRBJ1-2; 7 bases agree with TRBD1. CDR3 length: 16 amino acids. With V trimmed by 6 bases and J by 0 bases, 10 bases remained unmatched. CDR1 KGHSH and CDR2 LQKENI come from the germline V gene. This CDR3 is CASSGQNVEPNYGYTF. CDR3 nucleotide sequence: TGTGCCAGCTCGGGACAGAACGTAGAGCCTAACTATGGCTACACCTTC.

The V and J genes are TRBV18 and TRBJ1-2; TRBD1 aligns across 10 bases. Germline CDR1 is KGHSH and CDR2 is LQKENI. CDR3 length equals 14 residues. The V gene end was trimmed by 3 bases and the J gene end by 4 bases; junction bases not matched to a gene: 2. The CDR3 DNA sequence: TGTGCCAGCTCACCCGGACAGGGGGGCTATGGCTACACCTTC. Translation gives CASSPGQGGYGYTF.

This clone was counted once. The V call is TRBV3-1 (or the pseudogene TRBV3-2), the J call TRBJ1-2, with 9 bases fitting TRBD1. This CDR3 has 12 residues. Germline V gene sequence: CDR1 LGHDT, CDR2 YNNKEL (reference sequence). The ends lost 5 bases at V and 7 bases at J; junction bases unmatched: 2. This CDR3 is CASSLGQGGYTF. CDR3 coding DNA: TGTGCCAGCAGCTTGGGACAGGGTGGCTACACCTTC.

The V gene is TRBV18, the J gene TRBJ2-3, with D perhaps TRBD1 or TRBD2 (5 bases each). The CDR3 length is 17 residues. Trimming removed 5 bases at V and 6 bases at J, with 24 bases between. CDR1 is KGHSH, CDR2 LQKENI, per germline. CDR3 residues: CASSTSSTGPPGDTQYF. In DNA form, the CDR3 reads TGTGCCAGCTCAACCTCATCGACGGGGCCTCCTGGGGATACGCAGTATTTT.

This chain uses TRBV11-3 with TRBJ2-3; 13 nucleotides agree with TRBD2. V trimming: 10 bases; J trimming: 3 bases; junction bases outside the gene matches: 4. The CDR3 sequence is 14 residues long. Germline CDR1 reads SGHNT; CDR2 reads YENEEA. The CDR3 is CATQTSGGTDTQYF. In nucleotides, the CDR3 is TGTGCCACCCAGACTAGCGGGGGGACAGATACGCAGTATTTT.

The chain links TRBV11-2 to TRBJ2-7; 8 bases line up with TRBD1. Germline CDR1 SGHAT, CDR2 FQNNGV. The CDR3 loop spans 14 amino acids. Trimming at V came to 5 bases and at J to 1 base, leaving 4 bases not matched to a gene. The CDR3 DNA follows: TGTGCCAGCAGCCCCGGGACAGGATCCTACGAGCAGTACTTC. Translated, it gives CASSPGTGSYEQYF.